This T cell receptor (beta chain) appears in the sequencing data of a study of T cell clonality in common variable immunodeficiency. The study, taken as a whole, reports: Patient heterogeneity in the CVID cohort limited correlations between repertoire features and clinical complications. TCRbeta clonality was increased in CVID versus healthy controls.

Clones were sequenced by immunoSEQ multiplex PCR, and TCRdb holds only the in-frame ones, with some missing. Listed for the sample are tens of thousands of clones, none seen a single time. This clone appeared many times. Its target is not known. The read gets to within 3 residues of the CDR3 end, and the germline J gene fills in the rest. The CDR3 length is 14 residues. Germline CDR1 reads KGHSH; CDR2 reads LQKENI. Trimming took 3 bases from V and 6 from J, leaving 14 bases between them. Blood samples were heparinized, roughly 5 to 8 ml per donor. The sample comprised peripheral blood mononuclear cells. J is TRBJ2-5 and V is TRBV18; a possible D gene is TRBD1 (5 bases). The TCR was taken from a person between 18 and 75 years old in good health. CDR3 amino acids: CASSPDTRGKTQYF. Partial CDR3 DNA: TGTGCCAGCTCACCGGACACTCGAGGAAAGACC.